These T cell receptor beta chains were read from a single sample in a study of identical twins. TCRdb independently ran MiXCR on the 5' RACE reads; one entry per CDR3 protein. Counted here are about 660,000 distinct CDR3 sequences, 8% to 9% occurring once; the ten biggest clones make up around 0.98%. The same data also contributed to another study, on yellow fever vaccine responses in identical twins.

The specimen sequenced was PBMCs. Receptors were obtained from a woman between 18 and 30 years old in good health. CDR3s include the opening cysteine and the closing phenylalanine or tryptophan. D genes are given only for firm matches. The listing skips clone size in some rows; elsewhere it reads once, few, many or a size class.

CDR3nt	CDR3aa	j_gene	d_gene	abundance	v_gene
TGTGCCAGCAGCCCGCCTCGACAGGGCGAAAAACTGTTTTTT	CASSPPRQGEKLFF	TRBJ1-4	TRBD1	many	TRBV4-2
TGTGCCACCAGTGATAGGGGGACAGGGGACACAGATACGCAGTATTTT	CATSDRGTGDTDTQYF	TRBJ2-3	TRBD1	-	TRBV24-1
TGCGCCAGCAGCTCGAGGACTAGCGGGGGACAAGAGACCCAGTACTTC	CASSSRTSGGQETQYF	TRBJ2-5	TRBD2	many	TRBV5-1
TGTGCCAGCAGTTACGAAGAGCCAGATACGCAGTATTTT	CASSYEEPDTQYF	TRBJ2-3	-	few	TRBV6-2/TRBV6-3
TGTGCCAGCAGCTACACCCCGACTGGGCTCACCGGGGAGCTGTTTTTT	CASSYTPTGLTGELFF	TRBJ2-2	-	once	TRBV6-5
TGTGCCAGCAGGACCGCCGGTGGCAGGCGGAGGGATACGCAGTATTTT	CASRTAGGRRRDTQYF	TRBJ2-3	-	few	TRBV5-6
TGTGCCAGCAGGTCACAGAATACCTACGAGCAGTACTTC	CASRSQNTYEQYF	TRBJ2-7	-	-	TRBV6-1
TGCGCCAGCAGTGAGCTACGACGCCGAGCAACGGAGCAGTTCTTC	CASSELRRRATEQFF	TRBJ2-1	-	-	TRBV10-1
TGTGCCACCAGCAGAGAAATTCGACAGGGGCACGAGCAGTACTTC	CATSREIRQGHEQYF	TRBJ2-7	TRBD1	-	TRBV15
TGTGCCAGCAGCATTACAGGGCTTCGGAGTCAGCCCCAGCATTTT	CASSITGLRSQPQHF	TRBJ1-5	-	few	TRBV21-1
TGTGCCAGCATCAGGGATAACACTGAAGCTTTCTTT	CASIRDNTEAFF	TRBJ1-1	-	few	TRBV12-3/TRBV12-4
TGTGCCTGGAGTGACAGTCTCAATCAGCCCCAGCATTTT	CAWSDSLNQPQHF	TRBJ1-5	-	-	TRBV30
TGTGCCGGGGGACAGGGGACAGATACGCAGTATTTT	CAGGQGTDTQYF	TRBJ2-3	TRBD1	many	TRBV12-3/TRBV12-4
TGTGCCAGCAGTCCCCTTAGCGGGGGGGCCTACGAGCAGTACTTC	CASSPLSGGAYEQYF	TRBJ2-7	TRBD2	many	TRBV28
TGTGCCAGCAGCCCCCTCCCGGGACATTTCGCTGAAGCTTTCTTT	CASSPLPGHFAEAFF	TRBJ1-1	-	few	TRBV6-2/TRBV6-3
TGCAGTGCTGCCGGGACAGGGGGGCTAATCTACGAGCAGTACTTC	CSAAGTGGLIYEQYF	TRBJ2-7	TRBD1	-	TRBV20-1
TGCGCCAGCAGCCAATGGGACAGGGGCTCAATAACAAAAAGTAGAAAGCAGTTCTTC	CASSQWDRGSITKSRKQFF	TRBJ2-1	TRBD1	few	TRBV5-1
TGTGCCAGCAGCAACCCGGGACAGACAACCACCGGGGAGCTGTTTTTT	CASSNPGQTTTGELFF	TRBJ2-2	TRBD1	many	TRBV12-3/TRBV12-4
TGCGCCAGCAGCTTGACGGGGGATCAAGAGACCCAGTACTTC	CASSLTGDQETQYF	TRBJ2-5	-	many	TRBV5-1
TGTGCCAGCAGCCCTGGGAGCGGGAGCACAGATACGCAGTATTTT	CASSPGSGSTDTQYF	TRBJ2-3	-	many	TRBV11-3
TGTGCCAGCAGCCCCAGGGAGTCTGAGACCCAGTACTTC	CASSPRESETQYF	TRBJ2-5	-	few	TRBV7-9
TGTGCCAGCAGTAGAACTAGCGGAGGCGGCACAGATACGCAGTATTTT	CASSRTSGGGTDTQYF	TRBJ2-3	TRBD2	many	TRBV28
TGTGCCAGCAGTTTTCCTCCGGGACAGGGTGGTAATGAGCAGTTCTTC	CASSFPPGQGGNEQFF	TRBJ2-1	TRBD1	few	TRBV28
TGTGCCAGCAAGGCTAGCGGGGGGGCCGTAGATACGCAGTATTTT	CASKASGGAVDTQYF	TRBJ2-3	TRBD2	few	TRBV2
TGCGCCAGCAGCCCGACTAGCGGGAGTTCGCGTGAGCAGTTCTTC	CASSPTSGSSREQFF	TRBJ2-1	TRBD2	few	TRBV4-1
TGTGCCAGCAGTACAGACACGAACACCGGGGAGCTGTTTTTT	CASSTDTNTGELFF	TRBJ2-2	-	-	TRBV5-6
TGTGCCAGCGATAAGGGAACCGGTGAAGCTTTCTTT	CASDKGTGEAFF	TRBJ1-1	-	few	TRBV6-5
TGTGCCAGCTCACCACTGGACTCTGCCGAGCAGTACTTC	CASSPLDSAEQYF	TRBJ2-7	-	-	TRBV18
TGCAGTGCTAGAAGGCCCGCCGGGGAGCTGTTTTTT	CSARRPAGELFF	TRBJ2-2	-	-	TRBV20-1
TGCGCCAGCAGCCAGGAGCCGGGGACAGGGGGCGAAGAGACCCAGTACTTC	CASSQEPGTGGEETQYF	TRBJ2-5	TRBD1	-	TRBV4-1
TGCAGTGCTAGAGGACTAGCGGAGTCCCCCTACGAGCAGTACTTC	CSARGLAESPYEQYF	TRBJ2-7	TRBD2	-	TRBV20-1
TGTGCCAGCAGGAGACTGATCCTGAACACCGGGGAGCTGTTTTTT	CASRRLILNTGELFF	TRBJ2-2	-	many	TRBV7-9
TGTGCCAGCAGCAGTCGGACAGGACCGGATCAGCCCCAGCATTTT	CASSSRTGPDQPQHF	TRBJ1-5	TRBD1	-	TRBV3-1
TGTGCCAGCAGTATCACTAGCCGGCTAGCAGAGACCCAGTACTTC	CASSITSRLAETQYF	TRBJ2-5	-	-	TRBV6-1
TGTGCCAGCAGTTTAGCCCCACAGGGGAATGAGCAGTTCTTC	CASSLAPQGNEQFF	TRBJ2-1	TRBD1	-	TRBV12-3/TRBV12-4
TGTGCCAGCAGTCGCGGTTTAGGGACCAATGAGCAGTTCTTC	CASSRGLGTNEQFF	TRBJ2-1	-	many	TRBV27
TGCGCCAGCAGCTGGGGGTTGTTGGGGCGGGAGGACTACGAGCAGTACTTC	CASSWGLLGREDYEQYF	TRBJ2-7	TRBD2	once	TRBV5-1